A selection of T cell receptor beta chains follows, all from one sample in a study of cytomegalovirus exposure and HLA in healthy donors. Profiled with immunoSEQ multiplex PCR; TCRdb holds only in-frame clones, not every one. The table records some 120,000 clones, about 76% of them present only once. The sample consisted of PBMCs. The receptors derive from a woman aged 40 to 50 in good health and CMV-seronegative. Each CDR3 is given with its conserved first and last residue. The D gene is left open where the match is weak. Clone size is shown for a subset of rows, as once, few, many or a class of expanded clone.

-,TRBJ1-2,-,TRBV19,CASSIYGTSSRWGYTF,TGTGCCAGTAGTATATACGGGACATCCTCGAGATGGGGCTACACCTTC
TRBD2,TRBJ2-3,-,TRBV29-1,CSVAGLAGPTDTQYF,TGCAGCGTTGCCGGACTAGCGGGACCCACAGATACGCAGTATTTT
-,TRBJ1-5,-,TRBV2,CASSDINQPQHF,TGTGCCAGCAGTGACATCAATCAGCCCCAGCATTTT
TRBD2,TRBJ2-3,-,TRBV27,CASSLGLAVLTDTQYF,TGTGCCAGCAGTTTAGGACTAGCTGTTCTCACAGATACGCAGTATTTT
TRBD1,TRBJ1-2,-,TRBV9,CASSPPGQGVSYGYTF,TGTGCCAGCAGCCCCCCGGGACAGGGGGTTTCCTATGGCTACACCTTC
TRBD1,TRBJ2-5,-,TRBV2,CASRLWTGGQETQYF,TGTGCCAGCAGGCTCTGGACAGGGGGCCAAGAGACCCAGTACTTC
-,TRBJ2-1,few,TRBV2,CASSVGRGSYNEQFF,TGTGCCAGCAGTGTGGGACGGGGGTCCTACAATGAGCAGTTCTTC
-,TRBJ2-5,-,TRBV18,CASSPLLRETQYF,TGTGCCAGCTCACCGTTGCTCCGGGAGACCCAGTACTTC
-,TRBJ1-1,few,TRBV30,CAWSVGGGSTEAFF,TGTGCCTGGAGTGTCGGGGGAGGGAGCACTGAAGCTTTCTTT
-,TRBJ2-3,-,TRBV5-1,CASSLTSGADTQYF,TGCGCCAGCAGCTTGACTAGTGGGGCAGATACGCAGTATTTT
-,TRBJ1-5,-,TRBV6-4,CASSDSGRPYRHQPQHF,TGTGCCAGCAGTGACTCAGGCAGGCCGTATCGGCATCAGCCCCAGCATTTT
-,TRBJ1-6,few,TRBV6-5,CASSRRQDNSPLHF,TGTGCCAGCAGCCGGCGACAAGATAATTCACCCCTCCACTTT
TRBD2,TRBJ2-7,-,TRBV5-1,CASSLAGTSGGRSSYEQYF,TGCGCCAGCAGCTTGGCCGGGACTAGCGGGGGCCGTAGCTCCTACGAGCAGTACTTC
-,TRBJ2-1,-,TRBV27,CASSLSRYNEQFF,TGTGCCAGCAGTTTATCCCGGTACAATGAGCAGTTCTTC